The clone carrying this TCR beta chain was found many times. This sample was taken from a study of neurological immune-mediated disorders. The cDNA was generated through 5'RACE incorporating 10-nucleotide random UMIs. One entry per CDR3 protein, called by TCRdb with MiXCR from the 5' RACE reads. Of tens of thousands of distinct CDR3 sequences listed, nearly 3.5% are singletons. Input material: PBMCs. This receptor was taken from a man aged 35-49 years with multiple sclerosis.

CDR3 protein: CTSQGDYNEQFF. CDR3 sequence (DNA): TGCACTTCCCAGGGAGACTACAATGAGCAGTTCTTC. The chain employs TRBV5-1 and TRBJ2-1, with D perhaps given as TRBD1 or TRBD2 (5 bases each). Germline CDR1 reads SGHRS; CDR2 reads YFSETQ. The CDR3 has 12 amino acids.